These T cell receptor beta chains were read from a single sample in a study of OX40 agonist ivuxolimab in advanced cancers. Libraries were prepared by immunoSEQ multiplex PCR; TCRdb keeps only in-frame clonotypes and omits some of them. The sample contains some 86,000 clones, about 92% of which appear only once. Sequences were derived from CD4+ or CD8+ T cells sorted from blood, sampled in a trial of the OX40 agonist ivuxolimab. The source is an adult with an advanced solid tumor such as melanoma, head and neck, liver or kidney cancer. The CDR3 runs from the conserved cysteine through the conserved F or W. The D gene is left open where the match is weak. Only some rows state a clone size, as once, few, many or a class for expanded clones.

clone_size j_call v_call d_call cdr3_aa cdr3_nt
. TRBJ2-1 TRBV5-1 TRBD2 CASSLIAGGGNEQFF TGCGCCAGCAGCTTAATAGCGGGGGGTGGCAATGAGCAGTTCTTC
. TRBJ2-5 TRBV10-3 . CAISESPGKETQYF TGTGCCATCAGTGAGTCCCCCGGTAAAGAGACCCAGTACTTC
once TRBJ2-2 TRBV29-1 TRBD1 CSATGAVIGELFF TGCAGCGCGACAGGGGCGGTCATCGGGGAGCTGTTTTTT
. TRBJ2-2 TRBV5-1 . CASSLAGITGELFF TGCGCCAGCAGCTTGGCAGGGATAACCGGGGAGCTGTTTTTT
once TRBJ1-3 TRBV2 . CASSGWPSNTIYF TGTGCCAGCAGTGGGTGGCCCAGTAACACCATATATTTT
. TRBJ2-1 TRBV5-8 . CASSPGLARNEQFF TGTGCCAGCAGCCCAGGCCTCGCTCGTAATGAGCAGTTCTTC
. TRBJ2-7 TRBV19 . CASPEGWQYF TGTGCCAGCCCCGAGGGGTGGCAGTACTTC
few TRBJ1-1 TRBV7-9 . CASSPPALNTEAFF TGTGCCAGCAGCCCCCCAGCCCTGAACACTGAAGCTTTCTTT
. TRBJ1-2 TRBV15 . CATSRDLEARGYTF TGTGCCACCAGCAGAGATCTGGAGGCTCGAGGCTACACCTTC
. TRBJ2-3 TRBV19 . CASSTGDKRTDTQYF TGTGCCAGTAGTACGGGGGACAAGCGCACAGATACGCAGTATTTT
. TRBJ2-4 TRBV27 TRBD2 CASSSVTSGGYKNIQYF TGTGCCAGCAGTTCAGTGACTAGCGGGGGATACAAAAACATTCAGTACTTC
. TRBJ2-7 TRBV2 TRBD1 CASRNRDRGSHEQYF TGTGCCAGCAGAAACCGGGACAGGGGTTCCCACGAGCAGTACTTC
once TRBJ2-5 TRBV11-2 . CASSAGTSGETQYF TGTGCCAGCAGCGCCGGGACTTCCGGGGAGACCCAGTACTTC
few TRBJ1-1 TRBV5-4 . CASSLEGTEAFF TGTGCCAGCAGCTTGGAGGGGACTGAAGCTTTCTTT
. TRBJ2-7 TRBV6-5 . CASSYSDSPEYEQYF TGTGCCAGCAGTTACTCGGACAGCCCGGAATACGAGCAGTACTTC
. TRBJ2-3 TRBV15 TRBD2 CATSFAGGSTDTQYF TGTGCCACCAGCTTTGCGGGGGGTAGCACAGATACGCAGTATTTT
. TRBJ1-3 TRBV19 TRBD1 CASSQQMGQGLSNTIYF TGTGCCAGTAGCCAGCAGATGGGACAGGGGCTTTCGAACACCATATATTTT
. TRBJ2-5 TRBV6-1 TRBD2 CASSEQLAGGPETQYF TGTGCCAGCAGTGAACAACTAGCGGGGGGGCCAGAGACCCAGTACTTC
. TRBJ1-5 TRBV25-1 . CASSEVYSNQPQHF TGTGCCAGCAGTGAAGTTTATAGCAATCAGCCCCAGCATTTT
. TRBJ1-1 TRBV2 . CASTQADTEAFF TGTGCCAGCACACAGGCGGACACTGAAGCTTTCTTT
. TRBJ1-4 TRBV18 . CASSPSIEQVTNEKLFF TGTGCCAGCTCACCATCGATCGAACAGGTTACTAATGAAAAACTGTTTTTT
. TRBJ2-2 TRBV5-1 TRBD1 CASSLSPGGNTGELFF TGCGCCAGCAGCTTGTCTCCAGGGGGGAACACCGGGGAGCTGTTTTTT